The 18 T cell receptor beta chains reported below all come from one sample, sequenced in a study of shared T cell receptors in the human thymus. Assay: immunoSEQ multiplex PCR; the TCRdb copy retains only in-frame clones and omits some. The sample yields about 500,000 clones, more than 75% seen once. The same data also contributed to another study, on human thymus T cells.

The sample taken for sequencing was thymocytes. Every receptor here comes from a boy under three years old with a congenital heart defect.

The rearrangement uses TRBV7-9 and TRBJ2-4; 7 bases align to TRBD1. CDR3 length: 16 residues. V lost 5 bases and J lost 1; bases outside the gene matches: 8. CDR1 is SEHNR and CDR2 is FQNEAQ in the germline V gene (reference sequence). The DNA for the CDR3 is TGTGCCAGCAGCGAAAGACAGGGAAGGGCCAAAAACATTCAGTACTTC. It translates to CASSERQGRAKNIQYF.

This chain joins TRBV6-5 and TRBJ2-5; 9 bases map to TRBD1. V shed 5 bases, J shed 4 bases, and the junction held 2 bases outside the gene matches. The CDR3 spans 13 residues. From germline, CDR1 is MNHEY and CDR2 SVGAGI. CDR3 region: CASSPDRGETQYF. In nucleotides, the CDR3 is TGTGCCAGCAGTCCGGACAGGGGAGAGACCCAGTACTTC.

The J gene is TRBJ2-4, the V gene TRBV5-5, with 7 nucleotides matching TRBD1. The junction had 5 bases not matched to a gene; V was cut back by 0 bases and J by 8 bases. The CDR3 has 14 amino acids. Germline V gives CDR1 SGHKS, CDR2 YYEKEE (reference sequence). The CDR3 sequence is CASSLEGGHHIQYF. The DNA of the CDR3 is TGTGCCAGCAGCTTGGAAGGGGGCCATCACATTCAGTACTTC.

This clone came up once. This chain joins TRBV28 and TRBJ2-1; D may be TRBD2 (6 bases). CDR1 is MDHEN, CDR2 SYDVKM, per germline. This CDR3 region has 17 residues. V was trimmed by 3 bases and J by 4 bases, leaving 19 bases between them. The CDR3 spells CASSLGQWLREYNEQFF. Here the CDR3 DNA reads TGTGCCAGCAGTTTGGGGCAATGGCTGCGGGAATACAATGAGCAGTTCTTC.

This clone was found a few times. This sequence joins TRBV5-6 and TRBJ1-3; possibly TRBD1 for D (6 bases). This CDR3 region has 15 residues. V dropped 5 bases and J dropped 4 bases, with 16 bases sitting between them. Germline loops: CDR1 SGHDT, CDR2 YYEEEE. In nucleotides, the CDR3 is TGTGCCAGCAGTACCCAGGGGTCTGGCGGAAACACCATATATTTT. As protein: CASSTQGSGGNTIYF.

The J gene is TRBJ2-1, the V gene TRBV30; a possible D gene is TRBD2 (6 bases). V dropped 2 bases and J dropped 12 bases, with 23 bases sitting between them. CDR1 is GTSNPN and CDR2 is SVGIG in the germline V gene (reference sequence). CDR3 size: 15 residues. In DNA, the CDR3 is TGTGCCTGGAGTCGCCCTAGAGAGAGGGAGGTAAGGCAGTTCTTC. Amino acids: CAWSRPREREVRQFF.

This sequence joins TRBV6-5 and TRBJ1-4, with D unclear. The germline V and J ends were trimmed by 7 bases and 5 bases, with 14 bases remaining between them. From germline, CDR1 is MNHEY and CDR2 SVGAGI. This CDR3 has 14 amino acids. The CDR3 reads CASTKTAGNEKLFF. CDR3 nucleotides: TGTGCCAGCACCAAGACGGCAGGAAATGAAAAACTGTTTTTT.

This sequence joins TRBV9 and TRBJ2-7; D is possibly TRBD1 (5 bases). There are 15 residues in the CDR3. The germline V gene encodes CDR1 SGDLS and CDR2 YYNGEE. Between the trimmed V and J ends, which lost 0 bases and 2 bases, there was a span of 12 bases. CDR3 protein: CASSVATGPTYEQYF. In DNA, the CDR3 is TGTGCCAGCAGCGTAGCTACAGGACCAACCTACGAGCAGTACTTC.

This clone turned up a few times. V is TRBV6-5 and J is TRBJ1-2; TRBD1 matches 9 bases. The CDR3 loop spans 15 amino acids. From germline, CDR1 is MNHEY and CDR2 SVGAGI. V was clipped by 10 bases and J by 10 bases; unmatched bases: 19. CDR3 loop: CATLSWTGASGHYTF. DNA of the CDR3: TGTGCCACCTTGAGCTGGACAGGGGCCTCCGGACACTACACCTTC.

A few counts support this clone. This sequence joins TRBV21-1 and TRBJ2-1; the table's TRBD2 call for D was not verified on the DNA. TRBV21-1 is deemed a pseudogene. The CDR3 covers 14 residues. Written as DNA, the CDR3 is TGTGCCAGCAGCATACTAGCCCAGTACCATGAGCAGTTCTTC. Protein: CASSILAQYHEQFF.

This rearrangement joins TRBV7-2 to TRBJ2-3; no clear D gene. The CDR3 is made up of 16 amino acids. Germline V gene data show CDR1 as SGHTA and CDR2 as FQGNSA. The germline V and J ends were trimmed by 5 bases and 3 bases, with 18 bases remaining between them. CDR3 in DNA: TGTGCCAGCAGCCCGGGTCGTAAAGGAAGGACAGATACGCAGTATTTT. This gives the protein CASSPGRKGRTDTQYF.

This clone showed up just a few times. The V and J genes are TRBV2 and TRBJ1-2, with D perhaps TRBD1 (6 bases). This CDR3 has 12 amino acids. From germline, CDR1 is SNHLY and CDR2 FYNNEI. The germline V and J ends were trimmed by 5 bases and 5 bases, with 9 bases remaining between them. This CDR3 reads CASSTGIYGYTF. CDR3 bases: TGTGCCAGCAGTACAGGGATTTATGGCTACACCTTC.

The V and J genes are TRBV29-1 and TRBJ2-7; possible D gene TRBD1, 6 bases. The CDR3 has 16 amino acids. Trimming cost V 7 bases and J 0 bases, with 22 bases left between them. The germline V gene has CDR1 SQVTM and CDR2 ANQGSEA. The CDR3 DNA reads TGCAGCGCTGGGTCTTGGTCATACAGGGTCTCCTACGAGCAGTACTTC. Protein product: CSAGSWSYRVSYEQYF.

This clone was counted only a few times. The V call is TRBV15, the J call TRBJ1-2; 12 nucleotides match TRBD1. The CDR3 consists of 17 residues. Germline values: CDR1 LNHNV, CDR2 YYDKDF (reference sequence). The V segment lost 0 bases and the J segment 1 base; nucleotides outside the gene matches: 3. CDR3 residues: CATSREGDRGRNYGYTF. CDR3 nucleotides: TGTGCCACCAGCAGAGAGGGGGACAGGGGGCGTAACTATGGCTACACCTTC. The full variable domain, completed using reference TRBV15 and TRBJ1-2, is DAMVIQNPRYQVTQFGKPVTLSCSQTLNHNVMYWYQQKSSQAPKLLFHYYDKDFNNEADTPDNFQSRRPNTSFCFLDIRSPGLGDTAMYLCATSREGDRGRNYGYTFGSGTRLTVV.

V and J are TRBV6-1 and TRBJ1-5, with TRBD1 matching over 7 bases. V was pared by 1 base and J by 4 bases, with 7 bases of the junction left unmatched. There are 16 residues in the CDR3. The V gene's germline CDR1 is MNHNS and CDR2 SASEGT. The CDR3 reads CASSEGEGGKNQPQHF. The CDR3 DNA follows: TGTGCCAGCAGTGAAGGGGAAGGGGGCAAAAATCAGCCCCAGCATTTT.

CDR3 sequence: CASTGTGGYNEQFF. Here the CDR3 DNA reads TGTGCCAGCACCGGGACAGGGGGCTACAATGAGCAGTTCTTC. The chain joins TRBV19 to TRBJ2-1; 11 bases are a match to TRBD1. CDR1 is LNHDA and CDR2 is SQIVND in the germline V gene (reference sequence). The CDR3 is 14 residues long. The V gene end was trimmed by 9 bases and the J gene end by 3 bases; junction bases not matched to a gene: 4.

This clone was seen only once. This chain joins TRBV28 and TRBJ2-3, with 7 bases that match TRBD2. Looked up from germline, CDR1 is MDHEN and CDR2 is SYDVKM. The CDR3 spans 15 residues. J lost 1 base, V lost 0 bases, and 1 base had no gene match. The CDR3, as DNA: TGTGCCAGCAGTTTATGGCGGGAGCGCACAGATACGCAGTATTTT. Protein: CASSLWRERTDTQYF.

This clone was counted a single time. The V and J genes are TRBV29-1 and TRBJ1-6; TRBD1 matches 8 bases. This CDR3 comprises 13 residues. The junction had 3 bases not matched to a gene; V was cut back by 4 bases and J by 7 bases. Germline values: CDR1 SQVTM, CDR2 ANQGSEA. The CDR3 region is CSVAGGVNSPLHF. The DNA for the CDR3 is TGCAGCGTTGCAGGGGGCGTAAATTCACCCCTCCACTTT.